The source of this T cell receptor (beta chain) is a study of blood T cell repertoires in COVID-19. Repertoires were generated with immunoSEQ multiplex PCR, while TCRdb's copy carries only in-frame clones and drops some. This sample has over 100,000 clones, with approximately 91% found just once. Trimming removed 4 bases at V and 4 bases at J, with 10 bases between. CDR1 and CDR2 (germline): SGHTA, FQGNSA. This CDR3 contains 13 residues. The sequence came from a man in his late teens or twenties with acute or convalescent COVID-19. V usage is TRBV7-2 and J usage is TRBJ1-1, with D hard to call. Input material: peripheral blood. The CDR3 DNA is TGTGCCAGCAGCTCCACTCCGAGCACTGAAGCTTTCTTT. It translates to CASSSTPSTEAFF.